This TCR beta chain was retrieved from a study of cytomegalovirus exposure and HLA in healthy donors. This clone was picked up a small number of times. Its cognate antigen is unknown. The V end lost 2 bases, the J end lost 3 bases, and 15 bases lay between the germline ends. The germline gives CDR1 MNHEY, CDR2 SVGAGI. The CDR3 sequence is 16 residues long. 60 Vbeta and 13 Jbeta primers were used in PCR. Generated by immunoSEQ multiplex PCR, the TCRdb table keeps only in-frame clones and is missing some. The sample holds more than 95,000 clones, less than 85% seen once. Study-level findings and limits: The Asian-associated ancestry cluster reportedly had fewer N-insertions than the 666-donor mean in a later analysis. Exclusion applied to some V segments, including TRBV6-2 and TRBV6-3, as they were indistinguishable. The study recorded 164 TCR beta chains that were cytomegalovirus-associated.

The source material was PBMCs. This chain joins TRBV6-5 and TRBJ2-3; a weak D match, TRBD2 (6 bases). This receptor was identified in a man aged 35-49 years in good health and CMV-seropositive. CDR3 coding DNA: TGTGCCAGCAGTTACGGAGGGTTGAGAGGTACAGATACGCAGTATTTT. Amino acids: CASSYGGLRGTDTQYF.